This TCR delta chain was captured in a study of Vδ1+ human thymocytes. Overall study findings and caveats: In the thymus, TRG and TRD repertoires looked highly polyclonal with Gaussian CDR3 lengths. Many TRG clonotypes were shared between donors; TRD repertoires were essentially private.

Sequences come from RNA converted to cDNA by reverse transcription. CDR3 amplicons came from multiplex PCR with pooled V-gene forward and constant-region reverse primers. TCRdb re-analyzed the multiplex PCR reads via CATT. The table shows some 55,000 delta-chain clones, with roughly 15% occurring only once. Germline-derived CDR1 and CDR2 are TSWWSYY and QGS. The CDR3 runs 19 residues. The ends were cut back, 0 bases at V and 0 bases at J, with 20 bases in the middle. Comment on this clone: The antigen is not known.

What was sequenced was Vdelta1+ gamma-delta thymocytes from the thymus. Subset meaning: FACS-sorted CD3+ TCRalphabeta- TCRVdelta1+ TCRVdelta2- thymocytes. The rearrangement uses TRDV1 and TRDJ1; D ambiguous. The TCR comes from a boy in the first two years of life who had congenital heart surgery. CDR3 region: CALGELAPGGFSYTDKLIF. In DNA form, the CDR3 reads TGTGCTCTTGGGGAACTAGCTCCCGGAGGGTTTTCGTACACCGATAAACTCATCTTT.